Reported below is one T cell receptor beta chain. In the study's own analysis: Counts of nucleated cells, estimated from reference gene primer amplification, were obtained. Measured with immunoSEQ multiplex PCR; TCRdb has only the in-frame clones, and not every one. V, J and clone size reflect that table, while D and trimming were determined from the DNA. Of some 250,000 clones listed, about nine tenths are singletons. This sample is drawn from a study of blood T cell repertoires in COVID-19. Study-wide background: The cDNA or gDNA used as material had been derived from T cells, B-cell-depleted T cells, or PBMCs.

CDR1 and CDR2 (germline): KGHDR, SFDVKD. Between the trimmed V and J ends, which lost 9 bases and 4 bases, there was a span of 20 bases. The CDR3 extends over 15 amino acids. V gene TRBV24-1 combines with J gene TRBJ1-2; D unresolved. The source material was peripheral blood. The receptor's source is a man aged 30 to 39 who had recovered from COVID-19. The CDR3 DNA sequence: TGTGCCACCTCTGCGACAAGGGAGCCCCCCTATGGCTACACCTTC. Translation: CATSATREPPYGYTF.